This T cell receptor (beta chain) derives from a study of tumor-infiltrating lymphocytes in primary liver carcinoma. Germline values: CDR1 DFQATT, CDR2 SNEGSKA (reference sequence). The CDR3 is made up of 13 amino acids. V gave up 6 bases and J gave up 1 base; unmatched junction bases: 2. A constant-region primer served to make TCR beta cDNA from about 530 ng total RNA. Generation of the TCR beta libraries relied on three nested multiplex PCR rounds using slightly modified ARM-PCR. Both of the initial two PCR rounds ran for nine to eleven cycles and employed TRBV1-TRBV30 forward primers alongside a C-beta reverse primer. A single record per CDR3 protein comes from TCRdb applying MiXCR to the multiplex PCR reads. The table includes more than 45,000 distinct CDR3 sequences, roughly 77% detected once. From approximately 20-30 mg of unsorted bulk tissue, DNA and RNA were co-extracted together.

The specimen was liver tumor tissue from sampling region 3. Subset specified: tumor region T3, left-lateral pole. The TCR sequence derives from a man aged 40-49 years with primary liver carcinoma and hepatitis B virus infection. The J gene is TRBJ2-7, the V gene TRBV20-1; 11 bases line up with TRBD2. DNA of the CDR3: TGCAGTGCAGTAGCGGGAGGGTCCTACGAGCAGTACTTC. Protein sequence: CSAVAGGSYEQYF.